This is a list of T cell receptor beta chains from one sample in a study of blood T cells in healthy people across ages. TCRdb re-called the 5' RACE reads with MiXCR, one entry per CDR3 protein. The sample has about 760,000 distinct CDR3 sequences, 56% seen once. Source material: blood. Every receptor here comes from a man in his forties in good health. Each CDR3 is given without its conserved first and last residue.

v_call cdr3_aa
TRBV4-1 ASSRIAESSYEQY
TRBV28 ASSFDPRVSGGSSREQY
TRBV4-2 ASSQDVRLAGVTDTQY
TRBV28 ASSRGRNKETQY
TRBV7-2 ASRWTGGSNTDTQY
TRBV27 ASSFSRPRGGELF
TRBV29-1 SVEMEEGQRAAYEQY
TRBV15 ATSGTGTGANVLT
TRBV20-1 SARDPGQGNSPLH
TRBV9 ASSVAGRASEQY
TRBV10-3 AIMGGLNQPQH
TRBV27 ASSPRTGRNEKLF
TRBV20-1 SATLLGPRQETQY
TRBV12-3/TRBV12-4 ASRPTWDVLGREAF
TRBV20-1 SRLGARTETQY
TRBV7-9 ASTFSLEHADTQY
TRBV15 ATSSGGNYNEQF
TRBV7-2 ASSFPDRSNEQF
TRBV7-9 ASSPAAGDPLNEQY
TRBV20-1 SARSGDDYEQY
TRBV4-3 ASSQAFVQTPYNEQF
TRBV7-6 ASSLGYRGSTDTQY
TRBV5-1 ASSSGPVTDTQY
TRBV12-3/TRBV12-4 ASSLGQGRGNTEAF
TRBV7-2 ASSFLDLYNKQF
TRBV29-1 SVEQGVQETQY
TRBV20-1 SARGDRVDQPQH
TRBV11-2 ASSPTGVSGANVLT
TRBV3-1 ASSFAKAGFETQY